These 3 T cell receptor beta chains were sequenced from one sample in a study of cytomegalovirus exposure and HLA in healthy donors. The PCR ran on 60 Vbeta and 13 Jbeta primers. Sequencing was performed with immunoSEQ multiplex PCR; in TCRdb, only in-frame clones are kept and a portion is missing. Among some 140,000 clones listed, roughly 80% were seen once. The specimen was PBMCs. Source of these receptors: a woman aged 45-65 years in good health and CMV-seropositive.

This chain uses TRBV19 with TRBJ1-1, with TRBD1 as a possible D gene (6 bases). CDR3 length equals 14 residues. V lost 7 bases and J 1 base, leaving 13 bases between the germline ends. Germline V gives CDR1 LNHDA, CDR2 SQIVND (reference sequence). The chain's CDR3 is CASNEAGANTEAFF. The CDR3 nucleotides read TGTGCCAGTAATGAAGCAGGGGCGAACACTGAAGCTTTCTTT.

The chain joins TRBV5-4 to TRBJ1-6; TRBD1 is a possible D gene (5 bases). The CDR3 sequence is 14 residues long. The V and J ends lost 0 bases and 7 bases respectively, with 8 bases between them. Germline CDR1 and CDR2: SGHNT and YYREEE (reference sequence). CDR3 nucleotide sequence: TGTGCCAGCAGCTTGGAAGGGGTCAATTCACCCCTCCACTTT. Amino acid sequence: CASSLEGVNSPLHF.

The chain carries TRBV7-2 and TRBJ1-2; the match to TRBD1 covers 9 bases. The J segment lost 6 bases and the V segment lost 5 bases, leaving 10 bases of the junction unmatched. The CDR3 has 15 residues. CDR1 is SGHTA, CDR2 FQGNSA, per germline. The CDR3 is CASSVPGQGRDGYTF. For the CDR3, the DNA is TGTGCCAGCAGCGTACCGGGACAGGGAAGGGATGGCTACACCTTC.